These 30 T cell receptor beta chains originate from one sample sequenced in a study of blood T cell repertoires in COVID-19. Sequenced by immunoSEQ multiplex PCR; TCRdb stores in-frame clones only, minus some. This table holds about 60,000 clones, more than 60% found once. What was sequenced was peripheral blood. All receptors come from a human donor in a cohort sampled during active COVID-19.

The chain carries TRBV28 and TRBJ1-6; no reliable D call. The V end was cut by 6 bases, the J end by 6 bases, with 9 bases between. There are 13 residues in the CDR3. Germline V CDR1 and CDR2: MDHEN, SYDVKM. In DNA form, the CDR3 reads TGTGCCAGCAGGCCCGGCGGTAATTCACCCCTCCACTTT. Protein sequence: CASRPGGNSPLHF.

This clone was seen a handful of times. The rearrangement uses TRBV5-4 and TRBJ1-1, with 8 nucleotides matching TRBD1. V lost 4 bases to trimming and J lost 4 bases; unmatched junction nucleotides: 3. Per germline, CDR1 SGHNT and CDR2 YYREEE (reference sequence). This CDR3 comprises 13 residues. The CDR3 DNA reads TGTGCCAGCAGCGTTACAGGGGGCACTGAAGCTTTCTTT. Amino acid sequence: CASSVTGGTEAFF. The variable domain in full, completed from reference TRBV5-4 and TRBJ1-1, reads ETGVTQSPTHLIKTRGQQVTLRCSSQSGHNTVSWYQQALGQGPQFIFQYYREEENGRGNFPPRFSGLQFPNYSSELNVNALELDDSALYLCASSVTGGTEAFFGQGTRLTVV.

This sequence joins TRBV5-1 and TRBJ2-2, with 7 bases aligning to TRBD2. Trimming cost V 3 bases and J 0 bases; bases outside gene matches: 2. The germline V gene encodes CDR1 SGHRS and CDR2 YFSETQ. The CDR3 is made up of 15 amino acids. The DNA for the CDR3 is TGCGCCAGCAGCTCACTAGCGTCGAACACCGGGGAGCTGTTTTTT. Protein product: CASSSLASNTGELFF. The whole variable domain, filled in from reference TRBV5-1 and TRBJ2-2, reads KAGVTQTPRYLIKTRGQQVTLSCSPISGHRSVSWYQQTPGQGLQFLFEYFSETQRNKGNFPGRFSGRQFSNSRSEMNVSTLELGDSALYLCASSSLASNTGELFFGEGSRLTVL.

V is TRBV9 and J is TRBJ2-1; 11 bases are a match to TRBD2. CDR1 is SGDLS, CDR2 YYNGEE, per germline. CDR3 length: 15 residues. Germline trimming cut 5 bases from V and 5 bases from J; bases unmatched to any gene: 6. The CDR3: CASRPGTSGHNEQFF. As DNA, the CDR3 is TGTGCCAGCAGGCCCGGGACTAGCGGCCACAATGAGCAGTTCTTC.

This sequence joins TRBV18 and TRBJ2-1, with 8 bases matching TRBD2. The junction had 6 bases not matched to a gene; V was cut back by 0 bases and J by 5 bases. The length of the CDR3 is 16 residues. The germline gives CDR1 KGHSH, CDR2 LQKENI. CDR3 sequence reads: CASSPPALAGNNEQFF. The CDR3 nucleotides are TGTGCCAGCTCACCACCGGCCCTAGCGGGCAACAATGAGCAGTTCTTC.

The chain uses TRBV5-1 and TRBJ2-1; TRBD2 agrees at 12 bases. Germline lookup yields CDR1 SGHRS and CDR2 YFSETQ. This CDR3 comprises 14 residues. Trimming cost V 4 bases and J 12 bases; bases outside gene matches: 8. CDR3 sequence (DNA): TGCGCCAGCAGCATGACTAGCGGGAGAATGGTGCAGTTCTTC. Translating gives CASSMTSGRMVQFF.

The chain couples TRBV7-8 to TRBJ2-5, with 8 bases aligning to TRBD2. The CDR3 runs 18 residues. The germline gives CDR1 SGHVS, CDR2 FQNEAQ. V was pared by 5 bases and J by 1 base, with 15 bases of the junction left unmatched. The CDR3 DNA reads as TGTGCCAGCAGCACAGGTGGGGGGTCACTAGCGGCCCAAGAGACCCAGTACTTC. Protein: CASSTGGGSLAAQETQYF. Complete variable domain (other parts from reference TRBV7-8 and TRBJ2-5): GAGVSQSPRYKVAKRGQDVALRCDPISGHVSLFWYQQALGQGPEFLTYFQNEAQLDKSGLPSDRFFAERPEGSVSTLKIQRTQQEDSAVYLCASSTGGGSLAAQETQYFGPGTRLLVL.

This clone appeared once. J is TRBJ2-5 and V is TRBV7-2; 7 nucleotides agree with TRBD1. Trimming at V came to 4 bases and at J to 4 bases, leaving 15 bases not matched to a gene. Germline CDR1 SGHTA, CDR2 FQGNSA. The CDR3 has 17 amino acids. The CDR3 here is CASSSPDSDRVRETQYF. The CDR3 nucleotides read TGTGCCAGCAGCTCGCCCGACTCTGACAGGGTACGAGAGACCCAGTACTTC. The full variable domain, in which reference TRBV7-2 and TRBJ2-5 provide the parts outside the CDR3, is GAGVSQSPSNKVTEKGKDVELRCDPISGHTALYWYRQSLGQGLEFLIYFQGNSAPDKSGLPSDRFSAERTGGSVSTLTIQRTQQEDSAVYLCASSSPDSDRVRETQYFGPGTRLLVL.

This sequence joins TRBV6-5 and TRBJ1-5; no definite D call. Germline CDR1 is MNHEY and CDR2 is SVGAGI. V was shortened by 5 bases and J by 1 base, with 9 bases between the two germline ends. The CDR3 extends over 14 amino acids. The CDR3, as DNA: TGTGCCAGCAGTATGCGTCGGAGCAATCAGCCCCAGCATTTT. This gives the protein CASSMRRSNQPQHF.

This clone was observed a handful of times. V and J are TRBV6-4 and TRBJ2-1; 7 bases are a match to TRBD2. The germline V gene encodes CDR1 MRHNA and CDR2 SNTAGT. This CDR3 contains 19 residues. Trimming at V came to 3 bases and at J to 3 bases, leaving 17 bases not matched to a gene. The DNA for the CDR3 is TGTGCCAGCAGTGAGGGTAGGGCTAGCGGTCCTGAGCTCTACAATGAGCAGTTCTTC. Translated, it gives CASSEGRASGPELYNEQFF.

The rearrangement links TRBV6-5 to TRBJ2-2; 7 nucleotides line up with TRBD2. The V segment lost 10 bases and the J segment 4 bases; nucleotides outside the gene matches: 12. CDR1 and CDR2 from the germline V gene are MNHEY and SVGAGI. CDR3 length: 15 amino acids. The CDR3 region is CATLKAGVITGELFF. The CDR3 DNA reads TGTGCCACCCTAAAGGCGGGAGTAATCACCGGGGAGCTGTTTTTT.

The genes are TRBV7-9 and TRBJ2-1; TRBD2 agrees at 9 bases. CDR3 length equals 14 residues. V lost 11 bases, J lost 7 bases, and 12 bases stayed unmatched. Germline loops: CDR1 SEHNR, CDR2 FQNEAQ (reference sequence). For the CDR3, the DNA is TGTGCCGTAGTAGCGGGAGTAAATACTAATGAGCAGTTCTTC. Protein: CAVVAGVNTNEQFF.

The V and J genes are TRBV28 and TRBJ1-5; D uncertain. V dropped 7 bases and J dropped 0 bases, with 10 bases sitting between them. This CDR3 has 14 residues. Germline V CDR1 and CDR2: MDHEN, SYDVKM. The DNA of the CDR3 is TGTGCCAGCAAAACGAGTTATAGCAATCAGCCCCAGCATTTT. It specifies CASKTSYSNQPQHF.

The chain combines TRBV28 with TRBJ2-4, with D perhaps TRBD2 (7 bases). Looked up from germline, CDR1 is MDHEN and CDR2 is SYDVKM. V was cut by 6 bases and J by 3 bases, with 15 bases left in between. The CDR3 totals 15 residues. The CDR3 DNA reads as TGTGCCAGCAGGACCGGGGGAGGGGGCAAAAACATTCAGTACTTC. It codes for CASRTGGGGKNIQYF.

V usage is TRBV6-2 or TRBV6-3 and J usage is TRBJ2-5; perhaps TRBD1 as D (5 bases). Germline V gives CDR1 MNHEY, CDR2 SVGEGT. Trimming removed 0 bases at V and 5 bases at J, with 10 bases between. The CDR3 covers 14 residues. The chain's CDR3 is CASSYSSRVETQYF. The DNA for the CDR3 is TGTGCCAGCAGTTACTCGTCCAGGGTCGAGACCCAGTACTTC.

The rearrangement uses TRBV7-2 and TRBJ2-7, with 8 bases fitting TRBD2. Germline V CDR1 and CDR2: SGHTA, FQGNSA. The CDR3 totals 11 residues. The ends lost 5 bases at V and 11 bases at J; junction bases unmatched: 5. CDR3 protein: CASSLTSVKYF. In nucleotides, the CDR3 is TGTGCCAGCAGCCTGACTAGCGTGAAGTACTTC.

This clone is labeled medium-sized (0.01 to 0.1%). The chain couples TRBV9 to TRBJ1-5; no firm D call. CDR1 and CDR2 (germline): SGDLS, YYNGEE. Trimming removed 0 bases from V and 4 bases from J, with 8 bases in between. The CDR3 covers 14 residues. CDR3 amino acids: CASSVDASNQPQHF. The CDR3 DNA reads as TGTGCCAGCAGCGTAGATGCGTCAAATCAGCCCCAGCATTTT.

In its sample, this clone was seen a few times. The V and J genes are TRBV5-4 and TRBJ1-2; D is unclear. Trimming took off 1 base at V and 6 bases at J, with 16 bases between the two ends. The CDR3 covers 15 residues. The V gene's germline CDR1 is SGHNT and CDR2 YYREEE (reference sequence). CDR3 in amino acids: CASSLWAAEKNGYTF. In DNA, the CDR3 is TGTGCCAGCAGCTTGTGGGCCGCCGAGAAAAATGGCTACACCTTC.

As to this clone: One end of the junction does not line up with germline, which may come from a read error. V and J are TRBV5-3 and TRBJ2-7; the D gene is possibly TRBD1 (6 bases). TRBV5-3 qualifies as an ORF whose function is uncertain. The CDR3 sequence is 13 residues long. The CDR3 DNA is TGTGCCAGAAGCTTATCACAGGGATACAATTCTCACTTC. Protein: CARSLSQGYNSHF.

This clone occurred once. The CDR3 nucleotides are TGTGCCAGCAGCTTAATGGTGGGGAGCTCCTACAATGAGCAGTTCTTC. It translates to CASSLMVGSSYNEQFF. This chain connects TRBV7-9 to TRBJ2-1; possible D gene TRBD2, 5 bases. V was pared by 2 bases and J by 0 bases, with 11 bases between. The germline V gene encodes CDR1 SEHNR and CDR2 FQNEAQ (reference sequence). CDR3 length equals 16 residues.

The chain is built from TRBV7-2 and TRBJ2-7, with 7 positions matching TRBD2. The CDR3 length is 14 residues. The germline V gene has CDR1 SGHTA and CDR2 FQGNSA. J was trimmed by 4 bases and V by 1 base; bases with no gene match: 4. CDR3 residues: CASSLERERYEQYF. Here the CDR3 DNA reads TGTGCCAGCAGCTTAGAGCGGGAAAGATACGAGCAGTACTTC.

The rearrangement uses TRBV11-2 and TRBJ1-1; the D is unclear. V lost 4 bases and J lost 0, with 6 bases in between. The CDR3 covers 13 residues. CDR1 and CDR2 from the germline V gene are SGHAT and FQNNGV. The CDR3 DNA follows: TGTGCCAGCAGCTCCTATTTGAACACTGAAGCTTTCTTT. This codes for CASSSYLNTEAFF.

The V call is TRBV28, the J call TRBJ2-7; the match to TRBD1 covers 9 bases. Germline loops: CDR1 MDHEN, CDR2 SYDVKM. CDR3 length: 15 residues. The J segment lost 5 bases and the V segment lost 5 bases, leaving 10 bases of the junction unmatched. CDR3 nucleotides: TGTGCCAGCAGTCCATTGGGGGGACAGGGCCACGAGCAGTACTTC. Translation gives CASSPLGGQGHEQYF.

V is TRBV11-3 and J is TRBJ2-6; 7 bases map to TRBD1. The germline CDR1 and CDR2 sequences are SGHNT and YENEEA. There are 15 residues in the CDR3. J was trimmed by 3 bases and V by 2 bases; bases with no gene match: 1. Written as DNA, the CDR3 is TGTGCCAGCAGCTTAACAGGGGATGGGGCCAACGTCCTGACTTTC. As protein: CASSLTGDGANVLTF. The whole variable domain, remainder taken from reference TRBV11-3 and TRBJ2-6, is EAGVVQSPRYKIIEKKQPVAFWCNPISGHNTLYWYLQNLGQGPELLIRYENEEAVDDSQLPKDRFSAERLKGVDSTLKIQPAELGDSAVYLCASSLTGDGANVLTFGAGSRLTVL.

The rearrangement uses TRBV7-2 and TRBJ2-3; D is possibly TRBD2 (6 bases). Germline V gene sequence: CDR1 SGHTA, CDR2 FQGNSA. The CDR3 runs 16 residues. V was cut by 4 bases and J by 1 base, with 15 bases left in between. The CDR3 DNA reads TGTGCCAGCAGCTCCGGGACTCCGAGTGGCACAGATACGCAGTATTTT. It codes for CASSSGTPSGTDTQYF.

This chain connects TRBV4-1 to TRBJ2-7; 8 nucleotides agree with TRBD2. The CDR3 is 16 residues long. V shed 1 base, J shed 0 bases, and the junction held 5 bases outside the gene matches. CDR1 is MGHRA and CDR2 is YSYEKL in the germline V gene. The CDR3 sequence: CASSQGPGLVSYEQYF. In DNA, the CDR3 is TGCGCCAGCAGCCAAGGTCCGGGACTAGTCTCCTACGAGCAGTACTTC.

The CDR3 spells CASSPPRTAFNSPLHF. The CDR3 DNA follows: TGTGCCAGCAGTCCACCAAGGACAGCCTTTAATTCACCCCTCCACTTT. The V and J genes are TRBV28 and TRBJ1-6; the D gene is possibly TRBD1 (6 bases). V was cut by 5 bases and J by 6 bases, with 17 bases left in between. CDR3 length equals 16 residues. Germline CDR1 MDHEN, CDR2 SYDVKM.

The chain uses TRBV11-3 and TRBJ2-1; 8 bases align to TRBD2. With V trimmed by 5 bases and J by 3 bases, 9 bases remained unmatched. Germline assignment: CDR1 SGHNT and CDR2 YENEEA. The CDR3 runs 16 residues. The CDR3: CASSRGALADYNEQFF. In DNA form, the CDR3 reads TGTGCCAGCAGCCGAGGGGCACTAGCGGACTACAATGAGCAGTTCTTC. The full variable domain, its missing parts supplied by reference TRBV11-3 and TRBJ2-1, is EAGVVQSPRYKIIEKKQPVAFWCNPISGHNTLYWYLQNLGQGPELLIRYENEEAVDDSQLPKDRFSAERLKGVDSTLKIQPAELGDSAVYLCASSRGALADYNEQFFGPGTRLTVL.

The chain carries TRBV19 and TRBJ1-1, with D possibly being TRBD1 (6 bases). The CDR3 length is 12 residues. Deletions cut 6 bases from V and 5 bases from J, with 10 bases between. Germline lookup yields CDR1 LNHDA and CDR2 SQIVND (reference sequence). The CDR3 coding sequence is TGTGCCAGTAGGGGGGCTCGGACTGAAGCTTTCTTT. It codes for CASRGARTEAFF.

The chain employs TRBV9 and TRBJ2-2, with a possible D match to TRBD2 (7 bases). The V end was cut by 0 bases, the J end by 3 bases, with 12 bases between. CDR1 and CDR2 (germline): SGDLS, YYNGEE. This CDR3 comprises 16 residues. CDR3 nucleotide sequence: TGTGCCAGCAGCGTAGTCGGGGGGCAGTACACCGGGGAGCTGTTTTTT. Protein sequence: CASSVVGGQYTGELFF.